The rows below give T cell receptor beta chains drawn from one sample of a study of identical twins. TCRdb re-called the 5' RACE reads through MiXCR, storing one row per CDR3 protein. The profile shows approximately 600,000 distinct CDR3 sequences, 7% to 7.5% of them singletons. This sample was shared with a second study, whose subject was yellow fever vaccine responses in identical twins.

The material sequenced was PBMCs. Receptors were obtained from a woman aged 18 to 35 in good health. Each CDR3 is given with its conserved first and last residue. The D gene is left open where the match is weak. Clone size is given for some rows only: seen once, a few or many times, or a class if the clone is expanded.

TRBV6-1	many	TRBD2	TRBJ2-7	CASSMGGRPYEQYF	TGTGCCAGCAGTATGGGGGGGAGACCGTACGAGCAGTACTTC
TRBV7-8	many	TRBD2	TRBJ2-2	CASSSGLAGVTGELFF	TGTGCCAGCAGCTCGGGACTAGCGGGAGTTACCGGGGAGCTGTTTTTT
TRBV3-1	once	TRBD2	TRBJ2-1	CASSRHPGTSGRGPGEQFF	TGTGCCAGCTCCCGACATCCCGGGACTAGCGGTAGGGGGCCTGGTGAGCAGTTCTTC
TRBV12-5	.	TRBD1	TRBJ1-1	CASGFDPTGGSEAFF	TGTGCTAGTGGTTTCGATCCCACAGGGGGCTCTGAAGCTTTCTTT
TRBV27	many	TRBD2	TRBJ2-7	CASAGLAGGPVSYEQYF	TGTGCCAGTGCGGGACTAGCGGGAGGGCCCGTGTCCTACGAGCAGTACTTC
TRBV7-8	.	TRBD2	TRBJ2-7	CASSLEERESYEQYF	TGTGCCAGCAGCTTAGAAGAGCGGGAGTCCTACGAGCAGTACTTC
TRBV20-1	few	TRBD2	TRBJ2-7	CSAYDLSPSGSIAYEQYF	TGCAGTGCTTACGATCTTAGTCCCAGCGGGAGTATTGCGTACGAGCAGTACTTC
TRBV20-1	few	TRBD2	TRBJ2-1	CSARKTSGPYNEQFF	TGCAGTGCTAGAAAAACTAGCGGGCCATACAATGAGCAGTTCTTC
TRBV6-2/TRBV6-3	few	.	TRBJ2-1	CASSYTTRGPISYNEQFF	TGTGCCAGCAGTTACACCACGCGTGGCCCAATCTCCTACAATGAGCAGTTCTTC
TRBV29-1	many	.	TRBJ1-1	CSVERPGRRNTEAFF	TGCAGCGTTGAACGGCCCGGGCGGCGGAACACTGAAGCTTTCTTT
TRBV24-1	.	.	TRBJ2-5	CATSDARFQETQYF	TGTGCCACCAGTGATGCCCGTTTTCAAGAGACCCAGTACTTC
TRBV2	many	.	TRBJ1-1	CASTEPGWGTEAFF	TGTGCCAGCACCGAGCCGGGGTGGGGCACTGAAGCTTTCTTT
TRBV11-2	few	.	TRBJ2-3	CASSLVLGSDTQYF	TGTGCCAGCAGCTTAGTCCTGGGTAGCGATACGCAGTATTTT
TRBV7-2	many	.	TRBJ1-1	CASSWRTAEAFF	TGTGCCAGCAGCTGGAGGACAGCTGAAGCTTTCTTT
TRBV20-1	many	.	TRBJ2-1	CSARAWGYLASINEQFF	TGCAGTGCTAGAGCTTGGGGGTACCTAGCGTCCATCAATGAGCAGTTCTTC
TRBV28	many	TRBD2	TRBJ2-3	CASSCHPRTSGGRSDTQYF	TGTGCCAGCAGTTGCCACCCTCGGACTAGCGGGGGGCGTTCAGATACGCAGTATTTT
TRBV11-2	.	.	TRBJ1-6	CASTPGGGRGDSPLHF	TGTGCCAGCACCCCGGGCGGGGGGCGAGGAGATTCACCCCTCCACTTT
TRBV12-3/TRBV12-4	.	.	TRBJ2-6	CASNHGGANVLTF	TGTGCCAGCAACCATGGAGGGGCCAACGTCCTGACTTTC
TRBV27	.	TRBD1	TRBJ2-2	CTSRGQGVTGELFF	TGTACCAGCAGGGGACAGGGGGTCACCGGGGAGCTGTTTTTT
TRBV7-6	.	TRBD2	TRBJ2-1	CASSLVAGGEEQFF	TGTGCCAGCAGCTTAGTAGCGGGAGGGGAAGAGCAGTTCTTC
TRBV24-1	.	.	TRBJ2-2	CATSDSETSNTGELFF	TGTGCCACCAGTGATAGCGAGACATCGAACACCGGGGAGCTGTTTTTT
TRBV20-1	.	.	TRBJ2-1	CSARDIGDMGDPRNEQFF	TGCAGTGCTAGAGATATTGGGGATATGGGGGACCCTCGGAATGAGCAGTTCTTC
TRBV18	.	TRBD1	TRBJ2-1	CASSPSGQGWGNEQFF	TGTGCCAGCTCACCCTCCGGACAGGGGTGGGGCAATGAGCAGTTCTTC
TRBV27	few	TRBD2	TRBJ2-5	CASRITGTKGGETQYF	TGTGCCAGCAGGATAACCGGGACTAAGGGTGGGGAGACCCAGTACTTC
TRBV7-2	few	TRBD2	TRBJ2-1	CASRHPGGDPQEFF	TGTGCCAGCAGACACCCGGGGGGGGATCCCCAGGAGTTCTTC
TRBV25-1	few	TRBD1	TRBJ1-4	CASSEGQDNEKLFF	TGTGCCAGCAGTGAAGGACAGGATAATGAAAAACTGTTTTTT
TRBV15	many	TRBD1	TRBJ1-1	CATSRDAGTGKRGAFF	TGTGCCACCAGCAGAGATGCCGGGACAGGGAAACGAGGAGCTTTCTTT
TRBV12-3/TRBV12-4	many	.	TRBJ1-1	CASSDTGRAFF	TGTGCCAGCAGTGATACAGGGAGAGCTTTCTTT
TRBV7-2	.	TRBD2	TRBJ2-3	CASSRTGGFTDTQYF	TGTGCCAGCAGCCGGACGGGGGGGTTCACAGATACGCAGTATTTT
TRBV12-3/TRBV12-4	few	TRBD2	TRBJ2-1	CASSPVSWLAGNNEQFF	TGTGCCAGCAGCCCAGTCTCCTGGCTAGCGGGAAATAATGAGCAGTTCTTC
TRBV2	.	TRBD1	TRBJ1-5	CASSNVRTGGNQPQHF	TGTGCCAGCAGTAACGTACGGACAGGGGGAAATCAGCCCCAGCATTTT
TRBV19	.	.	TRBJ1-5	CASTETHSSNQPQHF	TGTGCCAGTACCGAGACCCACTCTAGCAATCAGCCCCAGCATTTT
TRBV10-3	many	.	TRBJ2-1	CAISERRDNEQFF	TGTGCCATCAGTGAACGGCGGGACAATGAGCAGTTCTTC
TRBV7-2	few	TRBD2	TRBJ2-7	CASSFGGRSSGSYEQYF	TGTGCCAGCAGCTTTGGGGGGCGTTCTAGCGGGAGCTACGAGCAGTACTTC
TRBV18	many	.	TRBJ2-3	CASSPAQGGVSTDTQYF	TGTGCCAGCTCACCTGCACAGGGCGGTGTTAGCACAGATACGCAGTATTTT
TRBV15	few	.	TRBJ1-5	CATSGQGPQPQHF	TGTGCCACCAGCGGGCAGGGCCCTCAGCCCCAGCATTTT
TRBV25-1	many	.	TRBJ2-7	CASSESGAREQYF	TGTGCCAGCAGTGAATCGGGGGCACGGGAGCAGTACTTC
TRBV27	.	TRBD2	TRBJ2-1	CASSLSAGERYNEQFF	TGTGCCAGCAGTTTATCGGCGGGGGAGAGATACAATGAGCAGTTCTTC
TRBV6-4	.	TRBD1	TRBJ2-4	CASSDPLQGAAAKNIQYF	TGTGCCAGCAGTGACCCCCTACAGGGGGCCGCAGCCAAAAACATTCAGTACTTC
TRBV5-5	many	TRBD1	TRBJ2-1	CASSLGDRGQDEQFF	TGTGCCAGCAGCTTGGGAGACAGGGGGCAAGATGAGCAGTTCTTC
TRBV4-1	.	TRBD2	TRBJ2-1	CASSPQGLAGGRNEQFF	TGCGCCAGCAGCCCACAGGGACTAGCGGGGGGGCGGAATGAGCAGTTCTTC
TRBV6-1	many	.	TRBJ1-2	CASSPTPNYGYTF	TGTGCCAGCAGCCCCACACCCAACTATGGCTACACCTTC
TRBV7-2	few	.	TRBJ2-2	CASSFERGDSYTGELFF	TGTGCCAGCAGCTTCGAGCGAGGGGATAGCTACACCGGGGAGCTGTTTTTT
TRBV5-6	few	.	TRBJ2-1	CASSLGSLGDEQFF	TGTGCCAGCAGCTTGGGGTCACTTGGAGATGAGCAGTTCTTC
TRBV28	.	TRBD2	TRBJ2-3	CASSSGAAGGPDTQYF	TGTGCCAGCAGTTCGGGGGCGGCGGGAGGGCCGGATACGCAGTATTTT
TRBV29-1	.	TRBD2	TRBJ2-3	CSVTPSGSTDTQYF	TGCAGCGTGACGCCTAGCGGGAGCACAGATACGCAGTATTTT
TRBV7-9	many	.	TRBJ1-5	CASSFDAPWNQPQHF	TGTGCCAGCAGTTTTGACGCGCCTTGGAATCAGCCCCAGCATTTT
TRBV4-1	many	TRBD1	TRBJ1-2	CASSHPGQGSGNGYTF	TGCGCCAGCAGCCACCCGGGACAGGGGTCTGGGAATGGCTACACCTTC
TRBV6-1	many	.	TRBJ1-1	CASSHGWDHRSTEAFF	TGTGCCAGCAGCCACGGATGGGACCACCGAAGCACTGAAGCTTTCTTT
TRBV20-1	few	.	TRBJ2-1	CSARPGPSHNEQFF	TGCAGTGCTAGACCGGGGCCATCCCACAATGAGCAGTTCTTC